This T cell receptor (beta chain) was sequenced during a study of spatial heterogeneity in lung cancer (dated by TCRdb to the late 2010s). For the wider study: Beta-chain transcripts were consistently detected in greater numbers than alpha-chain transcripts, which likely reflected higher beta-chain transcript abundance. In the raw uncorrected reads, each unique combination of TCR and UMI appeared on average more than ten times. In non-small cell lung cancer, the study quantitatively compared TCR alpha and beta repertoires across several tumor regions, matched nontumor lung, and blood. The study linked features of the TCR repertoire to counts of nonsynonymous mutations, which were determined by whole-exome sequencing of tumor tissue. At surgery, both alpha and beta chains were TCR-sequenced in over 200 tumor regions, over 61 matched nontumor lung samples and some 56 PBMC samples. Study-wide conclusions, independent of this receptor: Additional single-cell paired TCR alpha and beta sequencing was considered necessary to confirm, at a functional level, the hypothesis that regional TCRs recognize regional mutations.

Library construction relied on 5' RACE. Sequencing relied on a NextSeq 500. The TCR library protocol attached a unique molecular identifier to each TCR cDNA molecule to allow correction of PCR and sequencing errors. As for the authors' bioinformatics: TCR identification, UMI-based error correction and CDR3 extraction were all carried out with Decombinator tools. Expanded TCRs were defined as those above a frequency of 2 per 1,000, corresponding to the top 1% of the tumor frequency distribution. Renyi diversity was calculated using the R vegan package after each repertoire was subsampled 100 times to 5,000 TCRs. CDR3 similarity networks were built from amino acid triplet string-kernel similarity, with CDR3s being connected when pairwise similarity was above 0.82. The raw public data were reprocessed by TCRdb itself: fastp quality trimming at Q25, MiXCR clonotype calling, in-frame beta chains only. Here each entry gathers all rows of one CDR3 protein and keeps the most common genes and DNA. V and J calls and clone size were set by TCRdb, not the authors. The sample data list 9,500 to 15,000 distinct CDR3 sequences, and approximately 6% of these were observed just once. The ten most abundant clones make up around a tenth of the sample.

The time point tag for this specimen amounts to: sample taken at primary tumor resection. For TCR sequencing, whole RNA was extracted from tumor and nontumor lung tissue, or from cryopreserved PBMC samples, and no cell sorting was done. Samples were obtained from around 72 patients with early-stage, untreated non-small cell lung cancer from the lung TRACERx cohort. Only patients for whom sufficient RNA was available from at least two tumor regions were selected for TCR sequencing. Tumor and adjacent nontumor lung specimens were reviewed by a lung pathologist before selection. To note about this clonotype: Its antigen target is currently unknown. No qualities accompany the bases; no much larger clone lies one base away.

The origin of this receptor is a male donor with early-stage non-small cell lung cancer. The material sequenced was normal lung tissue next to the tumor, taken at surgery.

The DNA sequence is TGTGCCAGCAGCCTCCGGGGACTAGTAGCAGATACGCAGTATTTT. This translates into CASSLRGLVADTQYF. In this chain, TRBV7-9 is recombined with TRBJ2-3, with 8 bases aligning to TRBD2. V ends up 5 bases short and J 4 bases short, with an unmatched junction base count of 8. From the cysteine up to the phenylalanine, the CDR3 has a length of 15 residues. Only the CDR3 DNA stays, 45 bases, in frame from base 1. Via the germline V gene (reference sequence), CDR1 is SEHNR and CDR2 FQNEAQ.